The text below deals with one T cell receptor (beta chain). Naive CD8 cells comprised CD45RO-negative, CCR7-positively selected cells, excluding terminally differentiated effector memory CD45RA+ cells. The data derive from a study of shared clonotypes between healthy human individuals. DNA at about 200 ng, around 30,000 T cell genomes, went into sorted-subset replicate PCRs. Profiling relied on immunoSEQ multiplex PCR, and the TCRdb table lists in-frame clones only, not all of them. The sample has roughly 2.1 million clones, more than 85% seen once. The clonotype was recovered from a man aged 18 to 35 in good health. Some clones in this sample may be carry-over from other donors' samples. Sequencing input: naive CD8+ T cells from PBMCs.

The CDR3 coding sequence is TGTGCCAGCAGCCAAGTCCGCTCCCGGGAGGGCCGGGAGACCCAGTACTTC. This gives the protein CASSQVRSREGRETQYF. The genes are TRBV4-2 and TRBJ2-5; 8 bases line up with TRBD2. This CDR3 region has 17 residues. V lost 1 base and J lost 5; bases outside the gene matches: 12. Germline V gene sequence: CDR1 LGHNA, CDR2 YNFKEQ.